A single sample is the source of the 21 T cell receptor beta chains below, sequenced in a study of shared clonotypes between healthy human individuals. Repertoires were generated with immunoSEQ multiplex PCR, while TCRdb's copy carries only in-frame clones and drops some. The sample lists about 960,000 clones; approximately 76% were seen once. The sample was memory CD4+ T cells sorted from blood. The subset here: CD45RA-negative fraction. These TCRs come from a man between 18 and 29 years old in good health.

The gene calls are TRBV27 and TRBJ2-7; either TRBD1 or TRBD2 may fit D (5 bases each). Germline V lookup: CDR1 MNHEY, CDR2 SMNVEV (reference sequence). The V and J ends lost 2 bases and 0 bases respectively, with 8 bases between them. This CDR3 has 14 amino acids. The CDR3 DNA is TGTGCCAGCAGTTTAGGGGACCCCTCCTACGAGCAGTACTTC. As protein: CASSLGDPSYEQYF.

The CDR3 DNA reads as TGTGCCAGCAGCCCCGGACAACGAGAGACCCAGTACTTC. Encoded protein: CASSPGQRETQYF. The V and J genes are TRBV5-4 and TRBJ2-5, with D possibly TRBD1 on 5 matching bases. The length of the CDR3 is 13 residues. Trimming cost V 4 bases and J 4 bases, with 11 bases left between them. CDR1 SGHNT and CDR2 YYREEE come from the germline V gene (reference sequence).

The rearrangement links TRBV4-3 to TRBJ1-2, with TRBD1 identical over 7 bases. CDR3 size: 17 residues. Germline CDR1 is LGHNA and CDR2 is YSLEER. Germline trimming cut 3 bases from V and 4 bases from J; bases unmatched to any gene: 14. CDR3 loop: CASSHSSGEGARYGYTF. Here the CDR3 DNA reads TGCGCCAGCAGCCATTCATCCGGGGAGGGGGCCCGCTATGGCTACACCTTC.

V usage is TRBV4-1 and J usage is TRBJ1-4; possible D gene TRBD1, 6 bases. The CDR3 covers 15 residues. Germline loops: CDR1 MGHRA, CDR2 YSYEKL. Between the trimmed V and J ends, which lost 1 base and 7 bases, there was a span of 13 bases. CDR3 sequence reads: CASSQAWLGGEKLFF. The CDR3 DNA reads TGCGCCAGCAGCCAAGCCTGGTTAGGGGGTGAAAAACTGTTTTTT.

V is TRBV7-9 and J is TRBJ1-2; 10 nucleotides match TRBD1. V was pared by 4 bases and J by 2 bases, with 7 bases of the junction left unmatched. Looked up from germline, CDR1 is SEHNR and CDR2 is FQNEAQ (reference sequence). The CDR3 is made up of 16 amino acids. CDR3 sequence: CASSSRDRGGNYGYTF. In DNA, the CDR3 is TGTGCCAGCAGCTCCCGGGACAGGGGTGGGAACTATGGCTACACCTTC.

The chain recombines TRBV18 with TRBJ2-7; D perhaps matches TRBD1 (7 bases). This CDR3 contains 14 residues. CDR1 and CDR2 from the germline V gene are KGHSH and LQKENI. The ends were cut back, 5 bases at V and 3 bases at J, with 14 bases in the middle. The CDR3 here is CASSARQGLYEQYF. In nucleotides, the CDR3 is TGTGCCAGCTCAGCCCGACAGGGACTCTACGAGCAGTACTTC.

The gene calls are TRBV11-1 and TRBJ2-1; 12 bases fit TRBD2. Germline-derived CDR1 and CDR2 are SGHAT and FQDESV (reference sequence). V dropped 5 bases and J dropped 7; count of bases not matched to a gene: 9. The CDR3 is 16 residues long. The CDR3, as DNA: TGTGCCAGCAGCCCGGGCGCGACTAGCGGGAGTAATGAGCAGTTCTTC. Amino acid sequence: CASSPGATSGSNEQFF.

This sequence joins TRBV6-1 and TRBJ2-1; possibly TRBD1 or TRBD2 for D (5 bases each). From germline, CDR1 is MNHNS and CDR2 SASEGT. The CDR3 spans 14 residues. V lost 5 bases to trimming and J lost 0 bases, with 8 bases between them. The CDR3 is CASSPGSSYNEQFF. CDR3 nucleotides: TGTGCCAGCAGTCCAGGGAGCTCCTACAATGAGCAGTTCTTC.

This sequence joins TRBV14 and TRBJ2-7; 9 nucleotides align to TRBD1. Trimming took 6 bases from V and 4 from J; bases not matched to a gene: 7. The CDR3 has 14 amino acids. Germline CDR1 SGHDN, CDR2 FVKESK. The CDR3 protein is CASSPRGQGYEQYF. CDR3 nucleotide sequence: TGTGCCAGCAGTCCCAGGGGACAGGGTTACGAGCAGTACTTC.

This sequence joins TRBV19 and TRBJ2-4; weak D call: TRBD2 (5 bases). The CDR3 has 17 amino acids. V dropped 2 bases and J dropped 1 base, with 15 bases sitting between them. Germline lookup yields CDR1 LNHDA and CDR2 SQIVND (reference sequence). CDR3 amino acids: CASSIRATMVAKNIQYF. In DNA, the CDR3 is TGTGCCAGTAGTATACGGGCGACTATGGTGGCCAAAAACATTCAGTACTTC.

The chain uses TRBV7-2 and TRBJ2-7; D gene ambiguous. Germline lookup yields CDR1 SGHTA and CDR2 FQGNSA. There are 12 residues in the CDR3. Between the trimmed V and J ends, which lost 2 bases and 6 bases, there was a span of 8 bases. CDR3 bases: TGTGCCAGCAGCTTAATTTTCCCCGAGCAGTACTTC. It encodes CASSLIFPEQYF.

Concerning this clone: A much larger clonotype is one base distant, so this may be a read error. The chain employs TRBV4-1 and TRBJ2-5; D unclear. Trimming left V 1 base short and J 5 bases short, with 8 bases between. The CDR3 totals 13 residues. Germline CDR1 is MGHRA and CDR2 is YSYEKL. The CDR3 bases are TGCGCCAGCAGCCAAGGATCCTGGGAGACCCAGTACTTC. This sequence encodes CASSQGSWETQYF.

This clone came up once. The chain has TRBV5-1 and TRBJ2-7; D is possibly TRBD2 (5 bases). V was pared by 3 bases and J by 1 base, with 20 bases between. CDR1 and CDR2 (germline): SGHRS, YFSETQ. The CDR3 runs 17 residues. CDR3 residues: CASSSSGFTSFSYEQYF. The CDR3 DNA follows: TGCGCCAGCAGCTCGTCGGGATTCACTTCCTTTTCCTACGAGCAGTACTTC.

The chain couples TRBV18 to TRBJ2-4; a possible D gene is TRBD2 (5 bases). V lost 3 bases and J lost 0, with 12 bases in between. CDR3 size: 16 residues. CDR1 is KGHSH and CDR2 is LQKENI in the germline V gene. CDR3 protein: CASSPGDYLAKNIQYF. CDR3 bases: TGTGCCAGCTCACCTGGCGACTATTTAGCCAAAAACATTCAGTACTTC. Based on the CDR3 plus reference TRBV18 and TRBJ2-4, the full variable domain is NAGVMQNPRHLVRRRGQEARLRCSPMKGHSHVYWYRQLPEEGLKFMVYLQKENIIDESGMPKERFSAEFPKEGPSILRIQQVVRGDSAAYFCASSPGDYLAKNIQYFGAGTRLSVL.

With respect to this clone: The sample holds other DNA sequences that translate to the same CDR3. The chain recombines TRBV2 with TRBJ1-2, with a possible D match to TRBD1 (6 bases). In germline, CDR1 is SNHLY, CDR2 FYNNEI. The CDR3 covers 13 residues. V was cut by 2 bases and J by 4 bases, with 8 bases left in between. The CDR3 coding sequence is TGTGCCAGCAGTGAAAACAGGGTCTATGGCTACACCTTC. Translated, it gives CASSENRVYGYTF. Full variable domain (outside the CDR3, taken from reference TRBV2 and TRBJ1-2): EPEVTQTPSHQVTQMGQEVILRCVPISNHLYFYWYRQILGQKVEFLVSFYNNEISEKSEIFDDQFSVERPDGSNFTLKIRSTKLEDSAMYFCASSENRVYGYTFGSGTRLTVV.

The V call is TRBV29-1, the J call TRBJ2-7; D gene unclear. The CDR3 is 16 amino acids. Germline lookup yields CDR1 SQVTM and CDR2 ANQGSEA. V was trimmed by 1 base and J by 2 bases, leaving 18 bases between them. The CDR3: CSVEGFKPTSPYEQYF. DNA for the CDR3: TGCAGCGTTGAAGGTTTTAAACCAACTTCACCCTACGAGCAGTACTTC.

This clone has only one observation. J is TRBJ2-5 and V is TRBV10-3; maybe TRBD1 (6 bases). Trimming took 9 bases from V and 1 from J, leaving 18 bases between them. Germline values: CDR1 ENHRY, CDR2 SYGVKD. The CDR3 is 15 residues long. The CDR3 spells CAISIGGLRQETQYF. For the CDR3, the DNA is TGTGCCATTAGCATAGGGGGATTGCGCCAAGAGACCCAGTACTTC.

The rearrangement uses TRBV2 and TRBJ2-3; 9 nucleotides match TRBD2. The length of the CDR3 is 15 residues. V lost 4 bases to trimming and J lost 4 bases; unmatched junction nucleotides: 6. Germline CDR1 SNHLY, CDR2 FYNNEI. CDR3 sequence (DNA): TGTGCCAGCAGTGGACCGGGACTAGCCTCAGATACGCAGTATTTT. Protein: CASSGPGLASDTQYF.

The chain joins TRBV27 to TRBJ2-3, with 7 bases identical to TRBD2. CDR1 MNHEY and CDR2 SMNVEV come from the germline V gene (reference sequence). This CDR3 contains 16 residues. The V and J ends lost 4 bases and 2 bases, in that order; junction bases with no gene match: 9. The CDR3 DNA follows: TGTGCCAGCAGTTCGATCCGGGGGGTAAACACAGATACGCAGTATTTT. This translates into CASSSIRGVNTDTQYF.

This clone was seen more than once but under ten times. The chain employs TRBV18 and TRBJ2-3; D is unclear. Trimming removed 6 bases at V and 0 bases at J, with 13 bases between. The germline gives CDR1 KGHSH, CDR2 LQKENI. This CDR3 contains 15 residues. The CDR3 sequence: CASSSEIPSTDTQYF. CDR3 nucleotide sequence: TGTGCCAGCTCGTCTGAAATTCCTAGCACAGATACGCAGTATTTT.

The rearrangement joins TRBV30 to TRBJ1-2; D unclear. The germline CDR1 and CDR2 sequences are GTSNPN and SVGIG (reference sequence). V was pared by 3 bases and J by 4 bases, with 12 bases between. The CDR3 extends over 13 amino acids. CDR3 protein: CAWSASGIYGYTF. The CDR3 region has the DNA TGTGCCTGGAGCGCCTCGGGTATCTATGGCTACACCTTC. The full variable domain, its missing parts supplied by reference TRBV30 and TRBJ1-2, is SQTIHQWPATLVQPVGSPLSLECTVEGTSNPNLYWYRQAAGRGLQLLFYSVGIGQISSEVPQNLSASRPQDRQFILSSKKLLLSDSGFYLCAWSASGIYGYTFGSGTRLTVV.